These 29 T cell receptor beta chains share one sample of origin, sequenced in a study of OX40 agonist ivuxolimab in advanced cancers. The method was the immunoSEQ multiplex PCR assay. TCRdb stores this immuneACCESS table with in-frame sequences only. Part of the clones is absent; in the studies checked, under half of the shortfall reflects unresolved V genes, and no reason is known for the rest. In all, the sample holds fewer than 85,000 clones, and roughly 90% of those were seen once. The ten largest clones represent roughly 0.38% of the sample. The sample here was CD4+ or CD8+ T cells sorted from blood, taken in a trial of the OX40 agonist ivuxolimab. The receptors here all came from an adult with an advanced solid tumor such as melanoma, head and neck, liver or kidney cancer.

A single count supports this clone. The rearrangement uses TRBV5-1 and TRBJ1-3, with 9 positions matching TRBD1. CDR1 and CDR2 (germline): SGHRS, YFSETQ. Germline trimming cut 8 bases from V and 3 bases from J; bases unmatched to any gene: 6. This CDR3 is built from 14 residues. The CDR3 region has the DNA TGCGCCAGTACACAGGGGGCTTTTGGAAACACCATATATTTT. It yields the protein CASTQGAFGNTIYF.

This chain links TRBV5-4 with TRBJ2-1, with D possibly being TRBD1 (6 bases). This CDR3 comprises 15 residues. Germline V gene data show CDR1 as SGHNT and CDR2 as YYREEE (reference sequence). V dropped 0 bases and J dropped 4 bases, with 11 bases sitting between them. This chain's CDR3 is CASSLAWGQYNEQFF. CDR3 in DNA: TGTGCCAGCAGCTTGGCGTGGGGGCAATACAATGAGCAGTTCTTC.

The rearrangement uses TRBV27 and TRBJ2-5, with D possibly matching TRBD2 (6 bases). There are 16 residues in the CDR3. V was pared by 2 bases and J by 0 bases, with 13 bases between. Germline V lookup: CDR1 MNHEY, CDR2 SMNVEV (reference sequence). CDR3 DNA: TGTGCCAGCAGTTTAACTTGGACTACCTACCAAGAGACCCAGTACTTC. Translating it yields CASSLTWTTYQETQYF.

The rearrangement joins TRBV14 to TRBJ1-1; 7 bases align to TRBD1. The length of the CDR3 is 15 residues. J was trimmed by 9 bases and V by 1 base; bases with no gene match: 11. Germline values: CDR1 SGHDN, CDR2 FVKESK. The CDR3 loop reads CASSQVHSTGEKAFF. In nucleotides, the CDR3 is TGTGCCAGCAGCCAAGTACACTCAACAGGGGAGAAAGCTTTCTTT.

CDR3 in amino acids: CASSLVHSGIQYF. CDR3 in DNA: TGTGCCAGCAGCTTAGTACACAGCGGCATTCAGTACTTC. V is TRBV7-9 and J is TRBJ2-4; a possible D gene is TRBD2 (5 bases). Germline assignment: CDR1 SEHNR and CDR2 FQNEAQ (reference sequence). Trimming pared 1 base from V and 9 bases from J, leaving 10 bases between. This CDR3 has 13 amino acids.

This clone has only one observation. The V gene is TRBV29-1, the J gene TRBJ2-5, with D maybe TRBD2 (5 bases). The CDR3 spans 14 residues. Germline V gene data show CDR1 as SQVTM and CDR2 as ANQGSEA. Trimming left V 4 bases short and J 5 bases short, with 17 bases between. The CDR3 DNA reads TGCAGCGTTGGTTGGGGTTCCGAGGGTGAGACCCAGTACTTC. It specifies CSVGWGSEGETQYF.

In this sample, this clone turned up once. For the CDR3, the DNA is TGTGCCAGCAGTTACACCGGGACACTACAAGAGACCCAGTACTTC. As protein: CASSYTGTLQETQYF. V and J are TRBV6-5 and TRBJ2-5; weak D call: TRBD1 (6 bases). Trimming pared 2 bases from V and 2 bases from J, leaving 12 bases between. This CDR3 has 15 residues. Germline assignment: CDR1 MNHEY and CDR2 SVGAGI.

The chain carries TRBV2 and TRBJ2-3, with D possibly matching TRBD1 (6 bases). V was shortened by 2 bases and J by 3 bases, with 15 bases between the two germline ends. The length of the CDR3 is 16 residues. Germline V gene lookup returns CDR1 SNHLY and CDR2 FYNNEI. The CDR3 bases are TGTGCCAGCAGTGAATGGGGAACAGGGCTGACAGATACGCAGTATTTT. Protein: CASSEWGTGLTDTQYF.

The CDR3 region has the DNA TGTGCCATCAGTCTCGGGCGCCCGGGAGCAAACACCATATATTTT. Encoded protein: CAISLGRPGANTIYF. The chain is built from TRBV10-3 and TRBJ1-3; D is uncertain. Germline lookup yields CDR1 ENHRY and CDR2 SYGVKD. The CDR3 has 15 residues. Trimming stripped 5 bases from V and 6 bases from J, with 17 bases between.

The CDR3 region is CASSPLDSRSYNEQFF. CDR3 in DNA: TGTGCCAGCAGCCCACTGGACAGCCGCTCCTACAATGAGCAGTTCTTC. The rearrangement joins TRBV2 to TRBJ2-1, with D maybe TRBD1 (6 bases). CDR1 and CDR2 (germline): SNHLY, FYNNEI. This CDR3 has 16 amino acids. Trimming took 6 bases from V and 0 from J, leaving 15 bases between them.

The chain carries TRBV5-1 and TRBJ2-7; possible D gene TRBD1, 5 bases. V shed 0 bases and J shed 6 bases, with 10 bases lying between them. Germline loops: CDR1 SGHRS, CDR2 YFSETQ. There are 13 residues in the CDR3. CDR3 sequence: CASSLDRPGEQYF. The CDR3, as DNA: TGCGCCAGCAGCTTGGACAGGCCAGGCGAGCAGTACTTC.

V gene TRBV5-1 combines with J gene TRBJ2-7, with D possibly TRBD2 on 5 matching bases. Per germline, CDR1 SGHRS and CDR2 YFSETQ. The V end was cut by 4 bases, the J end by 0 bases, with 14 bases between. The CDR3 is made up of 15 amino acids. The CDR3 sequence: CASSGSGGSSYEQYF. The CDR3 nucleotides are TGCGCCAGCAGCGGGTCAGGTGGGAGCTCCTACGAGCAGTACTTC.

This clone was observed a handful of times. V usage is TRBV9 and J usage is TRBJ1-5; possible D gene TRBD1, 6 bases. The germline CDR1 and CDR2 sequences are SGDLS and YYNGEE. This CDR3 contains 15 residues. V lost 0 bases and J 4 bases, leaving 11 bases between the germline ends. In nucleotides, the CDR3 is TGTGCCAGCAGCGTAGGGGGGGGCCAGAATCAGCCCCAGCATTTT. It is translated as CASSVGGGQNQPQHF.

The J gene is TRBJ2-1, the V gene TRBV15; possibly TRBD1 for D (6 bases). Germline V gives CDR1 LNHNV, CDR2 YYDKDF (reference sequence). Trimming pared 0 bases from V and 15 bases from J, leaving 12 bases between. The CDR3 is made up of 12 amino acids. This CDR3 is CATSRDWDKPFF. CDR3 sequence (DNA): TGTGCCACCAGCAGAGATTGGGACAAACCGTTCTTC. Together with reference TRBV15 and TRBJ2-1, the CDR3 gives the full variable domain: DAMVIQNPRYQVTQFGKPVTLSCSQTLNHNVMYWYQQKSSQAPKLLFHYYDKDFNNEADTPDNFQSRRPNTSFCFLDIRSPGLGDTAMYLCATSRDWDKPFFGPGTRLTVL.

The sample holds one count of this clone. For the CDR3, the DNA is TGCAGCGTTGAAGATCTAAGGGGAGGGCTCTACGAGCAGTACTTC. This sequence encodes CSVEDLRGGLYEQYF. The V gene is TRBV29-1, the J gene TRBJ2-7; TRBD2 matches 7 bases. V trimming: 0 bases; J trimming: 3 bases; junction bases outside the gene matches: 8. CDR3 length: 15 residues. Per the germline V gene, CDR1 is SQVTM and CDR2 is ANQGSEA.

The chain employs TRBV28 and TRBJ2-7; D uncertain. Between the trimmed V and J ends, which lost 9 bases and 3 bases, there was a span of 9 bases. The CDR3 runs 11 residues. The germline gives CDR1 MDHEN, CDR2 SYDVKM. CDR3 amino acids: CASKRDYEQYF. The CDR3 bases are TGTGCCAGTAAAAGGGACTACGAGCAGTACTTC.

This clone was observed a single time. The J gene is TRBJ2-6, the V gene TRBV13, with D perhaps TRBD1 (6 bases). From germline, CDR1 is PRHDT and CDR2 FYEKMQ (reference sequence). This CDR3 contains 15 residues. Between the trimmed V and J ends, which lost 4 bases and 2 bases, there was a span of 9 bases. The CDR3 coding sequence is TGTGCCAGCAGCTACAGGGTTACTGGGGCCAACGTCCTGACTTTC. It specifies CASSYRVTGANVLTF.

The V and J genes are TRBV7-8 and TRBJ2-3, with a possible D match to TRBD1 (5 bases). Germline V gives CDR1 SGHVS, CDR2 FQNEAQ. V gave up 0 bases and J gave up 5 bases, with 12 bases separating them. The CDR3 spans 15 residues. CDR3 sequence reads: CASSLASGSGDTQYF. CDR3 DNA sequence: TGTGCCAGCAGCTTAGCGTCAGGGTCCGGAGATACGCAGTATTTT.

The gene calls are TRBV27 and TRBJ2-3; D gene unclear. The V end was cut by 6 bases, the J end by 6 bases, with 22 bases between. Germline V gene data show CDR1 as MNHEY and CDR2 as SMNVEV (reference sequence). This CDR3 is built from 16 residues. The CDR3 loop is CASSYSGLVLQDTQYF. The CDR3 bases are TGTGCCAGCAGCTATTCGGGCCTAGTTCTACAGGATACGCAGTATTTT.

The chain joins TRBV5-1 to TRBJ1-1; 9 positions match TRBD1. V shed 7 bases, J shed 1 base, and the junction held 14 bases outside the gene matches. The CDR3 covers 17 residues. From germline, CDR1 is SGHRS and CDR2 YFSETQ. The DNA for the CDR3 is TGCGCCAGCGCTGAAGGGGACACAGGGGGCACGAACACTGAAGCTTTCTTT. It is translated as CASAEGDTGGTNTEAFF.

The J gene is TRBJ1-4, the V gene TRBV30; no reliable D call. Trimming shortened V by 1 base and J by 6 bases, and 6 bases separated the two germline ends. There are 12 residues in the CDR3. Germline V gene sequence: CDR1 GTSNPN, CDR2 SVGIG (reference sequence). The CDR3 spells CAWSGRDEKLFF. The CDR3 DNA reads TGTGCCTGGAGTGGTCGGGATGAAAAACTGTTTTTT.

The chain is built from TRBV7-2 and TRBJ2-1; D gene uncertain. The CDR3 spans 15 residues. V was pared by 7 bases and J by 1 base, with 14 bases between. Germline V gene data show CDR1 as SGHTA and CDR2 as FQGNSA. CDR3 sequence: CASILSTGSYNEQFF. The CDR3 DNA reads as TGTGCCAGCATCCTTAGTACCGGGTCCTACAATGAGCAGTTCTTC.

The chain recombines TRBV19 with TRBJ1-1; 7 bases match TRBD1. The V segment lost 7 bases and the J segment 8 bases; nucleotides outside the gene matches: 7. Germline values: CDR1 LNHDA, CDR2 SQIVND (reference sequence). This CDR3 region has 12 residues. The CDR3 bases are TGTGCCAGTACTACAGGGGCAAGAGAAGCTTTCTTT. Protein product: CASTTGAREAFF.

This chain joins TRBV27 and TRBJ2-2, with TRBD1 matching over 7 bases. CDR1 and CDR2 from the germline V gene are MNHEY and SMNVEV (reference sequence). This CDR3 contains 16 residues. V lost 5 bases and J lost 6; bases outside the gene matches: 12. The CDR3 spells CASSPGQDTSSGELFF. CDR3 nucleotides: TGTGCCAGCAGTCCTGGACAGGATACGAGTTCCGGGGAGCTGTTTTTT.

This clone has a single count. This chain connects TRBV27 to TRBJ1-1; D uncertain. This CDR3 is built from 12 residues. The germline CDR1 and CDR2 sequences are MNHEY and SMNVEV (reference sequence). With 6 bases removed from V and 11 bases from J, the gap between germline ends came to 16 bases. Here the CDR3 reads CASSLPQSGAFF. The CDR3 DNA is TGTGCCAGCAGCCTCCCACAGTCGGGCGCTTTCTTT.

This sequence joins TRBV9 and TRBJ2-3, with a tentative D call TRBD2 (5 bases). The CDR3 contains 16 residues. Germline values: CDR1 SGDLS, CDR2 YYNGEE. Trimming took 0 bases from V and 0 from J, leaving 11 bases between them. CDR3 in amino acids: CASSVGASPSTDTQYF. In DNA, the CDR3 is TGTGCCAGCAGCGTAGGGGCTAGCCCTAGCACAGATACGCAGTATTTT. Together with reference TRBV9 and TRBJ2-3, the CDR3 gives the full variable domain: DSGVTQTPKHLITATGQRVTLRCSPRSGDLSVYWYQQSLDQGLQFLIQYYNGEERAKGNILERFSAQQFPDLHSELNLSSLELGDSALYFCASSVGASPSTDTQYFGPGTRLTVL.

This clone appeared a few times. The chain uses TRBV27 and TRBJ2-3; D is uncertain. V lost 5 bases and J lost 0, with 9 bases in between. The CDR3 runs 14 residues. The V gene's germline CDR1 is MNHEY and CDR2 SMNVEV (reference sequence). As DNA, the CDR3 is TGTGCCAGCAGTCGATCAAGGAGCACAGATACGCAGTATTTT. This gives the protein CASSRSRSTDTQYF.

The chain uses TRBV5-1 and TRBJ2-7, with TRBD1 matching over 9 bases. This CDR3 is 14 amino acids long. The V gene end was trimmed by 4 bases and the J gene end by 6 bases; junction bases not matched to a gene: 8. Germline V gene sequence: CDR1 SGHRS, CDR2 YFSETQ. The CDR3 DNA sequence: TGCGCCAGCAGCCACCTACAGGGGGCTGGCGAGCAGTACTTC. Translating gives CASSHLQGAGEQYF.

CDR3 protein: CASGRGGANQPQHF. The CDR3 DNA reads TGTGCCAGCGGACGGGGGGGGGCGAATCAGCCCCAGCATTTT. V and J are TRBV25-1 and TRBJ1-5; D possibly corresponds to TRBD1 (6 bases). The germline CDR1 and CDR2 sequences are MGHDK and SYGVNS. The CDR3 totals 14 residues. The germline V and J ends were trimmed by 8 bases and 4 bases, with 15 bases remaining between them.